Each of the 18 T cell receptor beta chains below was sequenced from the same sample in a study of blood T cells in healthy people across ages. It was with a sample-barcoded 5' primer and a J-beta primer mix that a second PCR of roughly 7 to 12 cycles was run. Each CDR3 protein is one row after TCRdb ran MiXCR on the 5' RACE reads. Here the sample spans 1.5 million to 2 million distinct CDR3 sequences, around 36% being singletons. Sequenced sample: blood. These receptors were taken from a woman in her thirties in good health.

CDR3 sequence: CATSGTSGRLHNEQFF. The DNA of the CDR3 is TGTGCCACCAGCGGGACTAGCGGGAGGTTACACAATGAGCAGTTCTTC. The chain has TRBV15 and TRBJ2-1; TRBD2 matches 15 bases. V was clipped by 5 bases and J by 5 bases; unmatched bases: 4. CDR1 and CDR2 from the germline V gene are LNHNV and YYDKDF (reference sequence). The CDR3 extends over 16 amino acids.

This clonotype was found a few times. The rearrangement uses TRBV5-1 and TRBJ2-1, with TRBD2 matching over 8 bases. This CDR3 is 15 amino acids long. CDR1 and CDR2 (germline): SGHRS, YFSETQ. The J segment lost 3 bases and the V segment lost 2 bases, leaving 4 bases of the junction unmatched. The CDR3 nucleotides are TGCGCCAGCAGCTTCGGGGGGGCCGTCTACAATGAGCAGTTCTTC. It codes for CASSFGGAVYNEQFF.

The chain links TRBV15 to TRBJ2-5, with 7 nucleotides matching TRBD2. V lost 1 base and J lost 4; bases outside the gene matches: 3. There are 14 residues in the CDR3. Germline V gene lookup returns CDR1 LNHNV and CDR2 YYDKDF (reference sequence). CDR3: CATSRGTGGETQYF. The CDR3 DNA reads as TGTGCCACCAGCAGAGGAACGGGGGGAGAGACCCAGTACTTC.

This clonotype came up a few times. V and J are TRBV20-1 and TRBJ2-5, with 11 bases aligning to TRBD2. After removal of 6 bases from V and 1 base from J, the junction contained 10 bases not matched to a gene. CDR1 DFQATT and CDR2 SNEGSKA come from the germline V gene (reference sequence). This CDR3 has 16 amino acids. This CDR3 reads CSALPLAGGIQETQYF. The CDR3 DNA sequence: TGCAGTGCCCTCCCCCTAGCGGGAGGCATCCAAGAGACCCAGTACTTC.

At least ten counts were recorded for this clonotype. The V gene is TRBV24-1, the J gene TRBJ2-1; D gene ambiguous. The ends were cut back, 9 bases at V and 0 bases at J, with 8 bases in the middle. This CDR3 is built from 13 residues. The germline gives CDR1 KGHDR, CDR2 SFDVKD. The CDR3 region is CATSGSSYNEQFF. DNA of the CDR3: TGTGCCACCTCAGGAAGCTCCTACAATGAGCAGTTCTTC.

The V gene is TRBV5-1, the J gene TRBJ1-2; 8 bases agree with TRBD1. V dropped 4 bases and J dropped 7; count of bases not matched to a gene: 9. Germline V gene data show CDR1 as SGHRS and CDR2 as YFSETQ. This CDR3 spans 14 amino acids. The CDR3 DNA sequence: TGCGCCAGCAGCGGAAAGGACAGGGCTTTTGGCTACACCTTC. Its protein product is CASSGKDRAFGYTF. Using reference TRBV5-1 and TRBJ1-2 for the parts outside the CDR3, the full variable domain is KAGVTQTPRYLIKTRGQQVTLSCSPISGHRSVSWYQQTPGQGLQFLFEYFSETQRNKGNFPGRFSGRQFSNSRSEMNVSTLELGDSALYLCASSGKDRAFGYTFGSGTRLTVV.

The chain couples TRBV28 to TRBJ1-2; a weak D match, TRBD1 (6 bases). Germline-derived CDR1 and CDR2 are MDHEN and SYDVKM. Trimming left V 2 bases short and J 4 bases short, with 17 bases between. This CDR3 comprises 16 residues. CDR3 in amino acids: CASSLGDTFQGYGYTF. The CDR3 DNA reads as TGTGCCAGCAGTTTAGGGGACACCTTTCAGGGCTATGGCTACACCTTC.

This chain links TRBV3-1 with TRBJ1-4, with 9 bases aligning to TRBD1. J gave up 7 bases and V 5 bases, and 8 bases lay outside the gene matches. CDR1 is LGHDT and CDR2 is YNNKEL in the germline V gene (reference sequence). There are 15 residues in the CDR3. CDR3 in amino acids: CASSSPGQGPEKLFF. The CDR3 DNA reads TGTGCCAGCAGCTCGCCGGGACAGGGTCCTGAAAAACTGTTTTTT.

This chain joins TRBV2 and TRBJ1-4; D gene ambiguous. This CDR3 contains 14 residues. Germline CDR1 SNHLY, CDR2 FYNNEI. Trimming removed 6 bases at V and 0 bases at J, with 8 bases between. As DNA, the CDR3 is TGTGCCAGCAGATTAGGTACAACTAATGAAAAACTGTTTTTT. Residues: CASRLGTTNEKLFF.

On this clonotype: Its ends do not fully match the called genes, so a read error is possible. This chain connects TRBV12-3 or TRBV12-4 to TRBJ2-5; a possible D gene is TRBD2 (6 bases). The CDR3 has 11 amino acids. CDR3 protein: CTSRSRETQHF. The CDR3 coding sequence is TGTACCAGCAGATCCCGGGAGACCCAGCACTTC.

In DNA, the CDR3 is TGTGCCAGCAGCCCCGGGACTAGCGGTTACAATGAGCAGTACTTC. It yields the protein CASSPGTSGYNEQYF. The chain uses TRBV28 and TRBJ2-1, with 11 bases that match TRBD2. The J call may be faulty, since TRBJ2-7 better matches the DNA end. Germline loops: CDR1 MDHEN, CDR2 SYDVKM. This CDR3 is 15 amino acids long.

On this clonotype itself: A read error may produce the germline difference seen at one junction end. The chain carries TRBV27 and TRBJ2-1; D gene uncertain. Per the germline V gene, CDR1 is MNHEY and CDR2 is SMNVEV (reference sequence). The CDR3 length is 15 residues. CDR3: CPWGNSEPIYNEQFF. The DNA of the CDR3 is TGCCCCTGGGGAAATTCGGAACCCATCTACAATGAGCAGTTCTTC.

The rearrangement joins TRBV7-8 to TRBJ2-1; D uncertain. This CDR3 has 14 residues. CDR1 and CDR2 from the germline V gene are SGHVS and FQNEAQ. The germline V and J ends were trimmed by 6 bases and 5 bases, with 14 bases remaining between them. CDR3 bases: TGTGCCAGCAGGTTCCTTTTGTGGGACAATGAGCAGTTCTTC. This sequence encodes CASRFLLWDNEQFF.

This clonotype was detected a few times. CDR3 sequence (DNA): TGTGCCAGCAGCCAAAGAGCGGGACTCCGCTCCTACGAGCAGTACTTC. Protein sequence: CASSQRAGLRSYEQYF. The gene calls are TRBV5-4 and TRBJ2-7, with 7 bases matching TRBD2. The V gene end was trimmed by 4 bases and the J gene end by 0 bases; junction bases not matched to a gene: 10. The CDR3 totals 16 residues. Germline V gene data show CDR1 as SGHNT and CDR2 as YYREEE (reference sequence).

Worth noting for this clonotype: This clone may be a read error of a much larger clone one base away. The V gene is TRBV4-1, the J gene TRBJ2-6, with D maybe TRBD1 (6 bases). Looked up from germline, CDR1 is MGHRA and CDR2 is YSYEKL. CDR3 length: 17 residues. CDR3 sequence (DNA): TGCGCCAGCAGCCGTAGTGGGGGCCCCTCTGAGGCCAACGTCCTGACTTTC. Amino acids: CASSRSGGPSEANVLTF.

This clonotype was detected once. Sequence at one end of the junction differs from germline and may be a read error. The rearrangement links TRBV5-8 to TRBJ2-2; D may be TRBD2 (5 bases). The CDR3 runs 15 residues. The germline gives CDR1 SGHTS, CDR2 YDEGEE. CDR3 loop: CASSPDTPNTGERFF. The CDR3 nucleotides are TGTGCCTCTAGTCCAGACACCCCGAACACCGGGGAGCGGTTTTTT.

This clonotype came up a few times. The J gene is TRBJ2-7, the V gene TRBV4-2; 10 bases are shared with TRBD2. CDR1 is LGHNA and CDR2 is YNFKEQ in the germline V gene. Unmatched junction bases numbered 7, after V lost 4 bases and J lost 1 base. This CDR3 comprises 16 residues. CDR3 DNA: TGTGCCAGCAGCCGCCTAGCGGGGGAAACTTCCTACGAGCAGTACTTC. Its protein product is CASSRLAGETSYEQYF.

The chain links TRBV7-3 to TRBJ2-5, with 12 positions matching TRBD2. Per the germline V gene, CDR1 is SGHTA and CDR2 is FQGTGA. J gave up 0 bases and V 5 bases, and 16 bases lay outside the gene matches. This CDR3 contains 20 residues. The DNA of the CDR3 is TGTGCCAGCAGCCCCGGACTAGCGGGACCTCCGGCCCTGTACCAAGAGACCCAGTACTTC. This translates into CASSPGLAGPPALYQETQYF.